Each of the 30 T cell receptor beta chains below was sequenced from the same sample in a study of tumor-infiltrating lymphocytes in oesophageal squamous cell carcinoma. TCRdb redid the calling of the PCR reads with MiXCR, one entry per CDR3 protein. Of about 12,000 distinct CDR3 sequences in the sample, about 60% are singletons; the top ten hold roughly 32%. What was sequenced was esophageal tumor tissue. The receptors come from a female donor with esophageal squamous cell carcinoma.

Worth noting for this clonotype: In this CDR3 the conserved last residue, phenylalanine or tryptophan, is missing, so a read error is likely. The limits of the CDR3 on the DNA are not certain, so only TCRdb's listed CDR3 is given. This CDR3 reads CATSQDTRDPVLG. This sequence joins TRBV24-1 and TRBJ2-5; TRBD1 reflects the table's D call only, with no check against the DNA. Germline assignment: CDR1 KGHDR and CDR2 SFDVKD. The CDR3 has 13 amino acids, counting both end residues.

DNA of the CDR3: TGTGCCAGCAGTGACCTATGGACAGGGGGAAACTACGAGCAGTACTTC. Encoded protein: CASSDLWTGGNYEQYF. The rearrangement uses TRBV12-3 or TRBV12-4 and TRBJ2-4; 10 bases match TRBD1. The assigned J gene may be wrong: the sequence end matches TRBJ2-7 better. The CDR3 totals 16 residues.

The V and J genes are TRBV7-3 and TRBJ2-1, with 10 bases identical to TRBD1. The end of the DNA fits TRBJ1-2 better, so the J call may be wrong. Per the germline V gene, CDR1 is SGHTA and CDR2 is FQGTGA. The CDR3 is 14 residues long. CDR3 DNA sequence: TGTGCCAGCAGCTTATTGGGACAGGGGTTCCGCTACACCTTC. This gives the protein CASSLLGQGFRYTF.

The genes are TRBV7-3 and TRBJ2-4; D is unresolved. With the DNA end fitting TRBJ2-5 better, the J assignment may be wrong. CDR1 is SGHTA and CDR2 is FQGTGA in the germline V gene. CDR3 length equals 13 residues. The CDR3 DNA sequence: TGTGCCAGCAGCTTAGAGTCTTCAGAGACCCAGTACTTC. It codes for CASSLESSETQYF.

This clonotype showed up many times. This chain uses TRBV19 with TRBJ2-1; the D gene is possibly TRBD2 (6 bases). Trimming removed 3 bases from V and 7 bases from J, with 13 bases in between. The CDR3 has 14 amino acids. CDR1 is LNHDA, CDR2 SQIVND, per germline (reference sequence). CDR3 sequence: CASSMGLQNNEQFF. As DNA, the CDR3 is TGTGCCAGTAGTATGGGACTCCAGAATAATGAGCAGTTCTTC.

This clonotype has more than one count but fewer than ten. The CDR3 DNA reads TGTGCCAGCAGCTTGGGGGAAGGGATCGGGTTTACGCAGTATTTT. Amino acids: CASSLGEGIGFTQYF. The chain couples TRBV7-8 to TRBJ2-3; the D gene could be TRBD1 or TRBD2 (5 bases each). Per germline, CDR1 SGHVS and CDR2 FQNEAQ. The CDR3 sequence is 15 residues long. Trimming removed 3 bases at V and 8 bases at J, with 18 bases between.

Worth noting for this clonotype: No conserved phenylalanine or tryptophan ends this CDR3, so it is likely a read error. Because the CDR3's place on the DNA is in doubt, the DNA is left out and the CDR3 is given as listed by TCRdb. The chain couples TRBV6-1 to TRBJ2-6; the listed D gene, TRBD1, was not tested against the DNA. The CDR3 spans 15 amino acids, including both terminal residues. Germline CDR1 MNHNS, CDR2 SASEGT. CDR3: CASSDRIIGEQFFGA.

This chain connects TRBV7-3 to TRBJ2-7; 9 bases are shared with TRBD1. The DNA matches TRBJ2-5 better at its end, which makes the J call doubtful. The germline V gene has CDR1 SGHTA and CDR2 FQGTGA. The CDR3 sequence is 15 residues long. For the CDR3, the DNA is TGTGCCAGCAGCTTAACCGGGACAGGGCAAGAGACCCAGTACTTC. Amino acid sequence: CASSLTGTGQETQYF.

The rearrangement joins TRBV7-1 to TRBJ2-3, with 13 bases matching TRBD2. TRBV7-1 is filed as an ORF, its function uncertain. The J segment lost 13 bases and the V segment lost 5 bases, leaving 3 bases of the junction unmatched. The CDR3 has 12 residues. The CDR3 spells CASSRGLAGKYF. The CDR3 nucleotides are TGTGCCAGCAGCCGGGGACTAGCGGGAAAGTATTTT.

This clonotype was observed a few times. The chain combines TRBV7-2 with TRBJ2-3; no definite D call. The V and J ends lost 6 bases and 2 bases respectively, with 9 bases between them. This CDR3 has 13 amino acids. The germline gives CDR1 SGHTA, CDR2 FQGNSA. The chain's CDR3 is CASSFEYTDTQYF. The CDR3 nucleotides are TGTGCCAGCAGTTTCGAGTACACAGATACGCAGTATTTT.

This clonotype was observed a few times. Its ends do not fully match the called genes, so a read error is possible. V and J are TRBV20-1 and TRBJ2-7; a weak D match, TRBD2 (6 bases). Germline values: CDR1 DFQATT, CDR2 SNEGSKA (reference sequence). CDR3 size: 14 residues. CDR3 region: CSARVRGVWDEQYF. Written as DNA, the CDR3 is TGCAGTGCGAGAGTGCGGGGAGTTTGGGACGAGCAGTACTTC.

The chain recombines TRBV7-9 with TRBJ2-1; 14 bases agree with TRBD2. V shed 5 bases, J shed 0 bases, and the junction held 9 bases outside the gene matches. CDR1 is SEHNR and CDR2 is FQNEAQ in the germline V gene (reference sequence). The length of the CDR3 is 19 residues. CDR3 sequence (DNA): TGTGCCAGCAGCCGACTAGCGGGAGGGCCCCTAAGCTCCTACAATGAGCAGTTCTTC. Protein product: CASSRLAGGPLSSYNEQFF.

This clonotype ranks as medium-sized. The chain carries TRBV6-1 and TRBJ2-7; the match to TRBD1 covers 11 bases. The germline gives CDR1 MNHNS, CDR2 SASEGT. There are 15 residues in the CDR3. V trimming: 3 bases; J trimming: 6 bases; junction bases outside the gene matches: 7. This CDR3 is CASSELEDRGPEQYF. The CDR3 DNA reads TGTGCCAGCAGTGAGTTGGAGGACAGGGGGCCCGAGCAGTACTTC.

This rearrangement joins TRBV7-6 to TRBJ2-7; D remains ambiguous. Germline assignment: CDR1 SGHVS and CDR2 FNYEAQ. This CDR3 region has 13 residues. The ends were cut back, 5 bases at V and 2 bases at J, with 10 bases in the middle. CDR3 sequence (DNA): TGTGCCAGCAGCCCTGGGCCCCCCTACGAGCAGTACTTC. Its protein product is CASSPGPPYEQYF.

CDR3 residues: CASSLRADRYNEQFF. CDR3 in DNA: TGTGCCAGCAGCTTAAGAGCAGACCGGTACAATGAGCAGTTCTTC. V and J are TRBV7-6 and TRBJ2-5, with unresolved D. The DNA end favors TRBJ2-1, so the J call may be wrong. The germline V gene has CDR1 SGHVS and CDR2 FNYEAQ. CDR3 length equals 15 residues.

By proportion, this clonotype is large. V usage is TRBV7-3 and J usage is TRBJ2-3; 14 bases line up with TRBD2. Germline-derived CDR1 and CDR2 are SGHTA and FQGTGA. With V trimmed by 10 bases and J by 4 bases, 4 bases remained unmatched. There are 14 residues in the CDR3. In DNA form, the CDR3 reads TGTGCCAATACGGGACTAGCGGGAGCAGATACGCAGTATTTT. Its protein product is CANTGLAGADTQYF.

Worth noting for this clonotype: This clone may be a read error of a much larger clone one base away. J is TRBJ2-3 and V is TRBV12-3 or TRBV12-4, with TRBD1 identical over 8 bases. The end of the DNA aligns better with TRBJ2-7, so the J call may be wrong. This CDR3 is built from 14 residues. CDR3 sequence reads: CVSSSSTGDYEQYF. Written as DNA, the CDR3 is TGTGTCAGCAGTTCCTCGACAGGGGACTACGAGCAGTACTTC.

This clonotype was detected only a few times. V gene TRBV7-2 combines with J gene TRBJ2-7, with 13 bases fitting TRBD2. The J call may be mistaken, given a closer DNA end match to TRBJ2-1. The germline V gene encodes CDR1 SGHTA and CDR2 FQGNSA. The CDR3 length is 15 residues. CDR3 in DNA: TGTGCCAGCAGCACCGGGACTAGCGGGATCAGGGAGCAGTTCTTC. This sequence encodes CASSTGTSGIREQFF.

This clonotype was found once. CDR3 coding DNA: TGTGCCAGCAGTTCAACCTCACGAGGCTACGAGCAGTACTTC. Amino acid sequence: CASSSTSRGYEQYF. The genes are TRBV7-2 and TRBJ2-5, with D unclear. The J call may not be correct, given that the DNA end is closer to TRBJ2-7. The CDR3 loop spans 14 amino acids. CDR1 is SGHTA and CDR2 is FQGNSA in the germline V gene.

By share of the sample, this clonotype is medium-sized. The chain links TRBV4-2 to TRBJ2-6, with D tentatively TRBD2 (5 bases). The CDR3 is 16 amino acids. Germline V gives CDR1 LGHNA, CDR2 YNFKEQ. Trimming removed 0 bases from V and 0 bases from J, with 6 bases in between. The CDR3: CASSQERGSGANVLTF. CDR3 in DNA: TGTGCCAGCAGCCAAGAACGGGGCTCTGGGGCCAACGTCCTGACTTTC.

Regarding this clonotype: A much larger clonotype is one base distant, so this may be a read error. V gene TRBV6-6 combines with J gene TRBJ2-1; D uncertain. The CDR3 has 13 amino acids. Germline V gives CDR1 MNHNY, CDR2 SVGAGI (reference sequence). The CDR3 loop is CASSYRVDNEQLF. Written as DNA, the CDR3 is TGTGCCAGCAGTTACAGGGTCGACAATGAGCAGTTATTC.

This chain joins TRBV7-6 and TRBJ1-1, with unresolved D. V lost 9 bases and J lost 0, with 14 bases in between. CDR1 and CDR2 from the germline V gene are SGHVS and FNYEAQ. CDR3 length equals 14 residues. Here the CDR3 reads CARKKEGLNTEAFF. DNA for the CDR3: TGTGCCAGAAAAAAGGAAGGATTGAACACTGAAGCTTTCTTT.

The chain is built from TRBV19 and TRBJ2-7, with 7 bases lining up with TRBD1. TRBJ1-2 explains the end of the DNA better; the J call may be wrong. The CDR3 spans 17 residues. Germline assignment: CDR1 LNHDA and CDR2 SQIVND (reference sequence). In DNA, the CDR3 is TGTGCCAGTAAAAGGACAGGAAGTGGCCGGGATGGGTATGGCTACACCTTC. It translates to CASKRTGSGRDGYGYTF.

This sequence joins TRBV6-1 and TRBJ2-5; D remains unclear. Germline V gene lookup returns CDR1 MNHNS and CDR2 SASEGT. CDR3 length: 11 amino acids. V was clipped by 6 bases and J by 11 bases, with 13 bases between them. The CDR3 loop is CASRAYNEQYF. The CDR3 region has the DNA TGTGCCAGCAGAGCCTACAATGAGCAGTACTTC.

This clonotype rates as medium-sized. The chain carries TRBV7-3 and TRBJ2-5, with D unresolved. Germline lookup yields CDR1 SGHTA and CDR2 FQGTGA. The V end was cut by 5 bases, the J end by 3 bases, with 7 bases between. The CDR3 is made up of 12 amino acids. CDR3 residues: CASSVNKETQYF. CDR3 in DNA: TGTGCCAGCAGCGTCAACAAAGAGACCCAGTACTTC.

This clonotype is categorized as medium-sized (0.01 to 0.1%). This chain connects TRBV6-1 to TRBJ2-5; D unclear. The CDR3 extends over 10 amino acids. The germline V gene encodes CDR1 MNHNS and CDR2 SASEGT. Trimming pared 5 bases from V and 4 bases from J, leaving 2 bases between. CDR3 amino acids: CASSSETQYF. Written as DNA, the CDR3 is TGTGCCAGCAGTTCAGAGACCCAGTACTTC.

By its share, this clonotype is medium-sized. The chain's CDR3 is CASTMNSGGTYEQYF. CDR3 DNA sequence: TGTGCCAGCACTATGAATAGCGGGGGTACCTACGAGCAGTACTTC. The chain employs TRBV28 and TRBJ2-7; TRBD2 matches at 9 bases. CDR3 length: 15 residues. Germline V CDR1 and CDR2: MDHEN, SYDVKM. V gave up 7 bases and J gave up 2 bases; unmatched junction bases: 9.

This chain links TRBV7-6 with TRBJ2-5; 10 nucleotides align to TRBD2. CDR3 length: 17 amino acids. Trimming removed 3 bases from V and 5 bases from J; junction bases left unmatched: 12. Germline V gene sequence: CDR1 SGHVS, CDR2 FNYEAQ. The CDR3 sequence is CASSFSGTSEPWETQYF. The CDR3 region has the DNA TGTGCCAGCAGCTTTTCCGGGACTAGCGAGCCTTGGGAGACCCAGTACTTC.

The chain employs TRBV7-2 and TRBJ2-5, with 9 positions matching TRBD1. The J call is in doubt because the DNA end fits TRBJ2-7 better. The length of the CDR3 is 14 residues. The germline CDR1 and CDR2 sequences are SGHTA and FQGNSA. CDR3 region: CASSSGQGLGEQYF. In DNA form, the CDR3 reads TGTGCCAGCAGCTCGGGACAGGGATTGGGCGAGCAGTACTTC.

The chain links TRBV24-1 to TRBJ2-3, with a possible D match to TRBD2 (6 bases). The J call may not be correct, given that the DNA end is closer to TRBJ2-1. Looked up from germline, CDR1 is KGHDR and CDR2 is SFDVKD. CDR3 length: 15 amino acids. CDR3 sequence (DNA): TGTGCCACCAGTGAAAGGCGGGATCACTACAATGAGCAGTTCTTC. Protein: CATSERRDHYNEQFF.